The rows below give T cell receptor beta chains drawn from one sample of a study of cytomegalovirus exposure and HLA in healthy donors. Assay used: immunoSEQ multiplex PCR; TCRdb lists only in-frame clones, some missing. The table records 80,000 to 95,000 clones, more than 75% of them present only once. The sequenced sample was PBMCs. These TCRs come from a man between 25 and 39 years old in good health and CMV-seropositive. CDR3s include the opening cysteine and the closing phenylalanine or tryptophan. The D gene is left open where the match is weak. A clone size is listed for some rows: how often the clone was seen (once, few, many), or a class if it is expanded.

DNA: TGTGCCAGCAGTCCTGGACTAGCAGATAACAATGAGCAGTTCTTC
CDR3: CASSPGLADNNEQFF
size: NA
V: TRBV2
J: TRBJ2-1
D: TRBD2

DNA: TGTGCCAGCAGTTCACGGGACAGGGGCACTGAAGCTTTCTTT
CDR3: CASSSRDRGTEAFF
size: few
V: TRBV27
J: TRBJ1-1
D: TRBD1

DNA: TGTGCCAGCAGTCCCGGGTTCCACTATGGCTACACCTTC
CDR3: CASSPGFHYGYTF
size: NA
V: TRBV6-5
J: TRBJ1-2
D: NA

DNA: TGCGCCAGCAGCCAAGGTGCGGGGCTTAATGAAAAACTGTTTTTT
CDR3: CASSQGAGLNEKLFF
size: once
V: TRBV4-1
J: TRBJ1-4
D: NA

DNA: TGCGCCAGCAGCCGAGGACAGAGTACTGAAGCTTTCTTT
CDR3: CASSRGQSTEAFF
size: few
V: TRBV4-1
J: TRBJ1-1
D: NA

DNA: TGTGCCAGCAGCTTAGTACCGGGGACTGAAGCTTTCTTT
CDR3: CASSLVPGTEAFF
size: few
V: TRBV7-2
J: TRBJ1-1
D: NA

DNA: TGTGCCAGCAGTGTAACGGGACTAGCGGTCTACGAGCAGTACTTC
CDR3: CASSVTGLAVYEQYF
size: NA
V: TRBV27
J: TRBJ2-7
D: TRBD2

DNA: TGTGCCAGCAGCTTAGCAGGCGCTGTGGACAGCTCTGGGGCCAACGTCCTGACTTTC
CDR3: CASSLAGAVDSSGANVLTF
size: NA
V: TRBV7-6
J: TRBJ2-6
D: NA

DNA: TGTGCTAGCAGCTTAGGCCAGATGGAGACCCAGTACTTC
CDR3: CASSLGQMETQYF
size: few
V: TRBV7-7
J: TRBJ2-5
D: NA

DNA: TGTGCCAGCAGCTTAGGACTAGTCGGGAACACCGGGGAGCTGTTTTTT
CDR3: CASSLGLVGNTGELFF
size: NA
V: TRBV13
J: TRBJ2-2
D: NA

DNA: TGTGCCAGTAGTAAGCCCAGACAGGGATTACAGCCCCAGCATTTT
CDR3: CASSKPRQGLQPQHF
size: NA
V: TRBV19
J: TRBJ1-5
D: TRBD1

DNA: TGTGCCAGCGGACAGGGACCCATGAACACTGAAGCTTTCTTT
CDR3: CASGQGPMNTEAFF
size: few
V: TRBV6-5
J: TRBJ1-1
D: TRBD1

DNA: TGTGCCAGCAGGGGACTAGCGGGAGGTGTGTACGAGCAGTACTTC
CDR3: CASRGLAGGVYEQYF
size: NA
V: TRBV27
J: TRBJ2-7
D: TRBD2

DNA: TGCGCCAGCAGCAAGAGCCGACAGAACACCGGGGAGCTGTTTTTT
CDR3: CASSKSRQNTGELFF
size: NA
V: TRBV5-1
J: TRBJ2-2
D: NA

DNA: TGTGCCAGCAGCCAAACAGGGGTCGAGCAGTACTTC
CDR3: CASSQTGVEQYF
size: NA
V: TRBV7-6
J: TRBJ2-7
D: TRBD1

DNA: TGTGCCATCAGTGAGCCTCGGACAGGGAGGACTGAAGCTTTCTTT
CDR3: CAISEPRTGRTEAFF
size: once
V: TRBV10-3
J: TRBJ1-1
D: TRBD1

DNA: TGTGCCAGCAGCCCAGAAGGGACTAGCGATGCCTACGAGCAGTACTTC
CDR3: CASSPEGTSDAYEQYF
size: NA
V: TRBV7-9
J: TRBJ2-7
D: TRBD2

DNA: TGCGCCAGCAGCTCCCAGGGTTCGGGGAACACTGAAGCTTTCTTT
CDR3: CASSSQGSGNTEAFF
size: NA
V: TRBV5-1
J: TRBJ1-1
D: NA

DNA: TGTGCCAGCAGTTTCCTAGCATACTACGAGCAGTACTTC
CDR3: CASSFLAYYEQYF
size: NA
V: TRBV28
J: TRBJ2-7
D: NA

DNA: TGTGCCAGCAGCCCGACAGGGAATTCACCCCTCCACTTT
CDR3: CASSPTGNSPLHF
size: NA
V: TRBV27
J: TRBJ1-6
D: TRBD1

DNA: TGTGCCAGCAGCTTAGAGGGACTAGCTGTAAATGAGCAGTTCTTC
CDR3: CASSLEGLAVNEQFF
size: NA
V: TRBV7-2
J: TRBJ2-1
D: TRBD2

DNA: TGTGCCAGCAGCTTTTTGAGACTATACTCTGGAAACACCATATATTTT
CDR3: CASSFLRLYSGNTIYF
size: NA
V: TRBV7-2
J: TRBJ1-3
D: NA

DNA: TGCGCCAGCACCTCGAACTCAGGGGGCGGAAATAATTCACCCCTCCACTTT
CDR3: CASTSNSGGGNNSPLHF
size: NA
V: TRBV4-1
J: TRBJ1-6
D: TRBD1

DNA: TGTGCCAGCAGCTTAGTTGGCCAGGGGCCCTACGAGCAGTACTTC
CDR3: CASSLVGQGPYEQYF
size: NA
V: TRBV7-2
J: TRBJ2-7
D: NA

DNA: TGTGCCAGCAGCTCCCTACCGGGGGACAGGGAGTATGGCTACACCTTC
CDR3: CASSSLPGDREYGYTF
size: NA
V: TRBV7-8
J: TRBJ1-2
D: TRBD1

DNA: TGTGCCAGTAGGGACAGGATTTTTGGGGCCCAGTACTTC
CDR3: CASRDRIFGAQYF
size: NA
V: TRBV19
J: TRBJ2-5
D: TRBD1

DNA: TGTGCCAGCTCACCCTGGCAGAACACTGAAGCTTTCTTT
CDR3: CASSPWQNTEAFF
size: NA
V: TRBV18
J: TRBJ1-1
D: NA

DNA: TGTGCCAGCAGTCCTGGACTGGGAGGCTACGAGCAGTACTTC
CDR3: CASSPGLGGYEQYF
size: NA
V: TRBV7-9
J: TRBJ2-7
D: NA